The present entry profiles one T cell receptor beta chain with its context. Its antigen is as yet unknown. The source of the sample is a study of blood T cells in healthy people across ages. Study-level findings and limits: Estimates drawn from one million T cells were deemed to understate diversity.

Extracted total RNA amounted to at least 5.5 micrograms for each sample. CDR1 and CDR2 (germline): SEHNR, FQNEAQ (reference sequence). The V end lost 1 base, the J end lost 10 bases, and 10 bases lay between the germline ends. The CDR3 contains 13 residues. Sample-barcoded 5' priming and a J-beta primer mix drove a second PCR of roughly 6 to 12 cycles. TCRdb re-called the 5' RACE reads through MiXCR, storing one row per CDR3 protein. Found here are about 1.8 million distinct CDR3 sequences, about 49% of them singletons; the top ten hold more than 2%. This rearrangement joins TRBV7-9 to TRBJ1-4; D possibly corresponds to TRBD1 (5 bases). The sample taken for sequencing was blood. The sequence was obtained from a woman aged 40 to 50 in good health. CDR3: CASSLDTGRKLFF. CDR3 nucleotide sequence: TGTGCCAGCAGCTTAGATACAGGAAGAAAACTGTTTTTT.